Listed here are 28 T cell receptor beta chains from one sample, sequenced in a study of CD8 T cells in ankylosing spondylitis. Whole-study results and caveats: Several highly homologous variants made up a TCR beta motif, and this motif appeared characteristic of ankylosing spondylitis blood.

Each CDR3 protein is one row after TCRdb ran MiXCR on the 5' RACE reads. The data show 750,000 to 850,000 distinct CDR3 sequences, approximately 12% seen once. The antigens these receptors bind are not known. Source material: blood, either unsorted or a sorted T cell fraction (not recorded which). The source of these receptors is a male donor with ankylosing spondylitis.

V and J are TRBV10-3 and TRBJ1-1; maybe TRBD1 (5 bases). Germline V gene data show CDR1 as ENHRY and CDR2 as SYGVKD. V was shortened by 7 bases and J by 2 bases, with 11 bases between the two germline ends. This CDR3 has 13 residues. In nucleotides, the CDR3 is TGTGCCATCAAGCCAGGGAAAAACACTGAAGCTTTCTTT. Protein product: CAIKPGKNTEAFF.

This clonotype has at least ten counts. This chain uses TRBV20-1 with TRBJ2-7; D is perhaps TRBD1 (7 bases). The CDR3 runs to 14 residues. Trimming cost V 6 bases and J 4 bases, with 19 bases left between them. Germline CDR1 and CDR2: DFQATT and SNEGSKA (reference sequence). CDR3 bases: TGCAGTGCCAACCGGGCAGGGGGGAGGTACGAGCAGTACTTC. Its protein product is CSANRAGGRYEQYF.

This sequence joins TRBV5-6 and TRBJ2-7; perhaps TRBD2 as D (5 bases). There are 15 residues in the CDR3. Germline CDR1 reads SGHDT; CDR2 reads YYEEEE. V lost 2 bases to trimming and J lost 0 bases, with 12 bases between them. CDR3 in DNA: TGTGCCAGCAGCTTTACGGGGATGGGCTCCTACGAGCAGTACTTC. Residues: CASSFTGMGSYEQYF.

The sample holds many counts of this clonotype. CDR3 DNA: TGCGCCAGCAGCCGCGGGACAGACACCGGGGAGCTGTTTTTT. Encoded protein: CASSRGTDTGELFF. V is TRBV4-3 and J is TRBJ2-2; maybe TRBD1 (7 bases). V lost 4 bases, J lost 3 bases, and 9 bases lay in between. The CDR3 runs to 14 residues. CDR1 and CDR2 from the germline V gene are LGHNA and YSLEER.

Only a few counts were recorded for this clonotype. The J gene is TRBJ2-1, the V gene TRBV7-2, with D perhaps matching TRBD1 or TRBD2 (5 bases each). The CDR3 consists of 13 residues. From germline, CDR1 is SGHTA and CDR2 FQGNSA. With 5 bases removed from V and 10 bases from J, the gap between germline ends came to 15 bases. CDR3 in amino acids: CASSALLWGEQFF. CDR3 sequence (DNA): TGTGCCAGCAGCGCGCTTTTGTGGGGGGAGCAGTTCTTC. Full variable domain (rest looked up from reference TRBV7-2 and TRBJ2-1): GAGVSQSPSNKVTEKGKDVELRCDPISGHTALYWYRQSLGQGLEFLIYFQGNSAPDKSGLPSDRFSAERTGGSVSTLTIQRTQQEDSAVYLCASSALLWGEQFFGPGTRLTVL.

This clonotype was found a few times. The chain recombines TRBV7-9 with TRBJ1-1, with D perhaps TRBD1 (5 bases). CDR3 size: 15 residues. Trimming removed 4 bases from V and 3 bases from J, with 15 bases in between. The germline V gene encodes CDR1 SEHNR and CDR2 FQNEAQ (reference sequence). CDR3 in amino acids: CASSWSGYFDTEAFF. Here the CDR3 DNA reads TGTGCCAGCAGCTGGTCAGGGTATTTTGACACTGAAGCTTTCTTT.

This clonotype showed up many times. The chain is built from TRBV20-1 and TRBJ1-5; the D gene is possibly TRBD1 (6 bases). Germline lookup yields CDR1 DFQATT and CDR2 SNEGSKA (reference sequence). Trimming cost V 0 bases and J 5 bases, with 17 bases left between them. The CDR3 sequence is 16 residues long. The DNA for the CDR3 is TGCAGTGCTAGAGATGGTTCCAGGGGACATGATCAGCCCCAGCATTTT. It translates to CSARDGSRGHDQPQHF.

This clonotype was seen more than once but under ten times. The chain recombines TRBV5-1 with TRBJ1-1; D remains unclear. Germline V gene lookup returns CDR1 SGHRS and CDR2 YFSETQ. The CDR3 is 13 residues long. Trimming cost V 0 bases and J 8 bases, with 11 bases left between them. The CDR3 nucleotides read TGCGCCAGCAGCTTGGACCCAAGTGGGGAAGCTTTCTTT. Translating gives CASSLDPSGEAFF. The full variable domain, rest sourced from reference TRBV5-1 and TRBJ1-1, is KAGVTQTPRYLIKTRGQQVTLSCSPISGHRSVSWYQQTPGQGLQFLFEYFSETQRNKGNFPGRFSGRQFSNSRSEMNVSTLELGDSALYLCASSLDPSGEAFFGQGTRLTVV.

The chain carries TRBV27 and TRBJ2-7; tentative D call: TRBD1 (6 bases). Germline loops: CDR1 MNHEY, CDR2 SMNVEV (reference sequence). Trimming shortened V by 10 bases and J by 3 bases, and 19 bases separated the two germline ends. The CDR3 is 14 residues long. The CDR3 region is CATKYRVAGYEQYF. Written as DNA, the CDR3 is TGTGCCACTAAATACAGGGTCGCCGGCTACGAGCAGTACTTC.

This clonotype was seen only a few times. The CDR3 sequence: CASSPNRRDSRFF. In DNA form, the CDR3 reads TGTGCCAGCAGCCCAAACCGGAGAGACTCTCGGTTCTTC. The chain couples TRBV7-2 to TRBJ2-1; D is uncertain. Trimming removed 5 bases from V and 15 bases from J, with 20 bases in between. Germline V lookup: CDR1 SGHTA, CDR2 FQGNSA. There are 13 residues in the CDR3.

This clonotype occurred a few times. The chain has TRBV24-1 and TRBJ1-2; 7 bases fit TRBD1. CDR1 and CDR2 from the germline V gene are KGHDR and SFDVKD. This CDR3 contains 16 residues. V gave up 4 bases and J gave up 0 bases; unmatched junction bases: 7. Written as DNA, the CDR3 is TGTGCCACCAGTGAGAATTACAGGGGTTCTAACTATGGCTACACCTTC. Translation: CATSENYRGSNYGYTF.

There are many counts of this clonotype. In DNA form, the CDR3 reads TGTGCCAGCAGCTCCGACGGCCTCTACAATGAGCAGTTCTTC. Its translation is CASSSDGLYNEQFF. The genes are TRBV5-5 and TRBJ2-1; D remains unclear. V shed 3 bases and J shed 3 bases, with 10 bases lying between them. CDR1 is SGHKS, CDR2 YYEKEE, per germline (reference sequence). The CDR3 sequence is 14 residues long. The variable domain in full, with the rest retrieved from reference TRBV5-5 and TRBJ2-1, is DAGVTQSPTHLIKTRGQQVTLRCSPISGHKSVSWYQQVLGQGPQFIFQYYEKEERGRGNFPDRFSARQFPNYSSELNVNALLLGDSALYLCASSSDGLYNEQFFGPGTRLTVL.

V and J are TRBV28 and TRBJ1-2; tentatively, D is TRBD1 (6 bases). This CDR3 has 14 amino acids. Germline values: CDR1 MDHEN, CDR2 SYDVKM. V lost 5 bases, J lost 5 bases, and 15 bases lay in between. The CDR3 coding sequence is TGTGCCAGCAGTGATACAGGGTGGACTTATGGCTACACCTTC. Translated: CASSDTGWTYGYTF.

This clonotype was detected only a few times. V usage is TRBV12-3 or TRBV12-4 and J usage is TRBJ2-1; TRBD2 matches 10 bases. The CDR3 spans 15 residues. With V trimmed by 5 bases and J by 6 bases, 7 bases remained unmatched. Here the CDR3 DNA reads TGTGCCAGCAGTCGAGCGGGGGGGAGTGGCAATGAGCAGTTCTTC. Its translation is CASSRAGGSGNEQFF.

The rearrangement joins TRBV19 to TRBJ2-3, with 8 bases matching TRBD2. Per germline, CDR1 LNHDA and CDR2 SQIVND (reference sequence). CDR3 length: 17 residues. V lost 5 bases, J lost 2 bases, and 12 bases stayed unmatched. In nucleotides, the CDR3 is TGTGCCAGTAGTCCGCCCCTCGGGGGGGGTGCCACAGATACGCAGTATTTT. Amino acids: CASSPPLGGGATDTQYF.

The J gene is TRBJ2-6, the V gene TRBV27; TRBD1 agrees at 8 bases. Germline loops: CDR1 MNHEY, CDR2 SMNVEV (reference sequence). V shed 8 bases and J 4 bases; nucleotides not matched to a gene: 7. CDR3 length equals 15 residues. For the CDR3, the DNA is TGTGCCAGCGGAACCAGGGGGCGGGGGGCCAACGTCCTGACTTTC. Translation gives CASGTRGRGANVLTF.

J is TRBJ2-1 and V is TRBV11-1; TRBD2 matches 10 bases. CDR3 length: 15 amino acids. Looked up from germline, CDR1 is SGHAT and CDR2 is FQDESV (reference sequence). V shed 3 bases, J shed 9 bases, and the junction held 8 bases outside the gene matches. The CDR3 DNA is TGTGCCAGCAGCTTCCTAGCGGGAGTTGGGATTGAGCAGTTCTTC. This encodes CASSFLAGVGIEQFF.

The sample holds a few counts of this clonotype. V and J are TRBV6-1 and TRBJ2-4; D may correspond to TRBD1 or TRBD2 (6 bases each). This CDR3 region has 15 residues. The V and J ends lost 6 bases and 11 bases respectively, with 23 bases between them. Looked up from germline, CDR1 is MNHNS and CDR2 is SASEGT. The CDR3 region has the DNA TGTGCCAGCAGCCCTACCCGGACACATAGGGGGGTTCAGTACTTC. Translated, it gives CASSPTRTHRGVQYF.

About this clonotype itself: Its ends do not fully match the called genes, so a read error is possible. The CDR3: CASSLGPTMGTYGYTF. CDR3 in DNA: TGTGCCAGCAGCTTAGGACCAACTATGGGGACCTATGGCTACACCTTC. This chain joins TRBV12-3 or TRBV12-4 and TRBJ1-2; D is possibly TRBD1 (5 bases). The CDR3 is 16 residues long.

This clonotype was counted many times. The CDR3 here is CASSQRTGRNSPLHF. The CDR3 nucleotides read TGTGCCAGCAGCCAAAGGACAGGGAGGAACTCACCCCTCCACTTT. The V gene is TRBV3-1, the J gene TRBJ1-6, with 8 nucleotides matching TRBD1. Germline loops: CDR1 LGHDT, CDR2 YNNKEL (reference sequence). With V trimmed by 2 bases and J by 10 bases, 7 bases remained unmatched. This CDR3 region has 15 residues.

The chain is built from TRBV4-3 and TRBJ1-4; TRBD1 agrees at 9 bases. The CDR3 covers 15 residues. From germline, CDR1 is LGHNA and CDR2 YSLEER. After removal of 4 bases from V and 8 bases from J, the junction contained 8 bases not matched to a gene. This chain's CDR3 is CASSRRTGVREKLFF. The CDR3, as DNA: TGCGCCAGCAGCCGCCGGACAGGGGTTCGAGAAAAACTGTTTTTT.

CDR3 sequence (DNA): TGCAGTCGAAGTAGCCAGGCCAAAAACATTCAGTACTTC. Translation gives CSRSSQAKNIQYF. The chain carries TRBV20-1 and TRBJ2-4; D is unclear. Trimming removed 8 bases from V and 1 base from J, with 12 bases in between. CDR3 length: 13 amino acids. Germline V gene data show CDR1 as DFQATT and CDR2 as SNEGSKA (reference sequence).

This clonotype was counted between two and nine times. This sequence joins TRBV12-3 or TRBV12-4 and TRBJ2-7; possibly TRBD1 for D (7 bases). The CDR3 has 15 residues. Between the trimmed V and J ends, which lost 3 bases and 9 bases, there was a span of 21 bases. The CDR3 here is CASSLRDRLSGAQYF. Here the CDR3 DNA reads TGTGCCAGCAGTTTGCGGGACAGACTTTCCGGAGCGCAGTACTTC.

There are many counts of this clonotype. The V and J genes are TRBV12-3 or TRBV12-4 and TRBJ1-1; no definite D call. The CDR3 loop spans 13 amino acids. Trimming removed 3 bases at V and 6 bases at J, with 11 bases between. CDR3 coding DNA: TGTGCCAGCAGTTTTACCGGGAAGTCTGAAGCTTTCTTT. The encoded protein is CASSFTGKSEAFF.

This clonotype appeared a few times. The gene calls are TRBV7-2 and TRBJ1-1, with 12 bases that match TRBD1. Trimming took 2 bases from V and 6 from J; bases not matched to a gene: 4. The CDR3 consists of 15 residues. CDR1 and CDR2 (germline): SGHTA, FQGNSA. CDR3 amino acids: CASSLWGQGAAEAFF. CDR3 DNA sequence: TGTGCCAGCAGCTTATGGGGACAGGGGGCCGCTGAAGCTTTCTTT.

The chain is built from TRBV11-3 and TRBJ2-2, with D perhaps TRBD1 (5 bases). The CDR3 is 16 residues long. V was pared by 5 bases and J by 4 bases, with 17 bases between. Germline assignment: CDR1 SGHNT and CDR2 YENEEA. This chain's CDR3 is CASSPWGASGTGELFF. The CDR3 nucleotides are TGTGCCAGCAGCCCGTGGGGCGCGTCTGGCACCGGGGAGCTGTTTTTT.

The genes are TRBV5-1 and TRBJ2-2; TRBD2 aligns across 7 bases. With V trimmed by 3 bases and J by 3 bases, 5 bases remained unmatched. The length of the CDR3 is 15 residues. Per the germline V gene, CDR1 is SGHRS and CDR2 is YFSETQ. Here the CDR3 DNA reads TGCGCCAGCAGCTCCCCCCGGGGGGACACCGGGGAGCTGTTTTTT. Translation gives CASSSPRGDTGELFF.

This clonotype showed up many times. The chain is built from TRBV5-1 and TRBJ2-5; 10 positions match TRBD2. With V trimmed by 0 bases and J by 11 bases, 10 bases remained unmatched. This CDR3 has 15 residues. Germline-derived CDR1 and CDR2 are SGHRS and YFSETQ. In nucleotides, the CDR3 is TGCGCCAGCAGCTTGGGTGGCCTAGCGGGGGACGAACAGTACTTC. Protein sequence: CASSLGGLAGDEQYF.